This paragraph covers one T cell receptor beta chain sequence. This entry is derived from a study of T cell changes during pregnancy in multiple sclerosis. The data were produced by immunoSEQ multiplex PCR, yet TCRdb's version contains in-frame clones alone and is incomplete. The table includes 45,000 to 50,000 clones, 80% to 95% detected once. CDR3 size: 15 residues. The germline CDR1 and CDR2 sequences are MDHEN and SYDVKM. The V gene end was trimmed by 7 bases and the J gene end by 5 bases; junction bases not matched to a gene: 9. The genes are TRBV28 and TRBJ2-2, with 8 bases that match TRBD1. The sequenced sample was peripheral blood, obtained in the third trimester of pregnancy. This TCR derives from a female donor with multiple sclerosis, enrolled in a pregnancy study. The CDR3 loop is CASTLRTGRTGELFF. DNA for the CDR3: TGTGCCAGCACCCTACGGACAGGGCGTACCGGGGAGCTGTTTTTT. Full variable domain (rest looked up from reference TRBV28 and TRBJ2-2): DVKVTQSSRYLVKRTGEKVFLECVQDMDHENMFWYRQDPGLGLRLIYFSYDVKMKEKGDIPEGYSVSREKKERFSLILESASTNQTSMYLCASTLRTGRTGELFFGEGSRLTVL.